Listed below are T cell receptor beta chains from one sample, sequenced in a study. The table came from immunoSEQ multiplex PCR; TCRdb's copy has only in-frame clones and leaves some out. The table lists 45,000 to 55,000 clones, more than 85% of them singletons. What was sequenced was PBMCs. These receptors originate from a man aged 40-49 years with rheumatoid arthritis. Both conserved end residues are part of each CDR3. D genes are given only for firm matches. Expanded clones get a size class; other rows say once, few or many, or leave the size out.

j_call: TRBJ2-2
d_call: .
clone_size: .
v_call: TRBV15
cdr3_nt: TGTGCCACCAGAACCCTTACCGACTCCCCCCATACCGGGGAGCTGTTTTTT
cdr3_aa: CATRTLTDSPHTGELFF

j_call: TRBJ2-7
d_call: TRBD1
clone_size: .
v_call: TRBV19
cdr3_nt: TGTGCCAGTAGTATGCGTCAGGGGGCTAGCTCCTACGAGCAGTACTTC
cdr3_aa: CASSMRQGASSYEQYF

j_call: TRBJ2-7
d_call: .
clone_size: once
v_call: TRBV20-1
cdr3_nt: TGCAGTGCTAGACTAGCCTACGAGCAGTACTTC
cdr3_aa: CSARLAYEQYF

j_call: TRBJ1-1
d_call: .
clone_size: .
v_call: TRBV18
cdr3_nt: TGTGCCAGCTCACCATTCCAGGGAACCACTGAAGCTTTCTTT
cdr3_aa: CASSPFQGTTEAFF

j_call: TRBJ2-7
d_call: TRBD1
clone_size: .
v_call: TRBV10-3
cdr3_nt: TGTGCCATCAGTGGGGACAGCACCTACGAGCAGTACTTC
cdr3_aa: CAISGDSTYEQYF

j_call: TRBJ1-2
d_call: .
clone_size: .
v_call: TRBV28
cdr3_nt: TGTGCCAGCAGAAAAACAGGGTCGGGTGGCTACACCTTC
cdr3_aa: CASRKTGSGGYTF

j_call: TRBJ2-3
d_call: .
clone_size: .
v_call: TRBV10-3
cdr3_nt: TGTGCCATCACGGCGGAAGCAGGGTCAGATACGCAGTATTTT
cdr3_aa: CAITAEAGSDTQYF

j_call: TRBJ1-4
d_call: .
clone_size: .
v_call: TRBV15
cdr3_nt: TGTGCCACCAGCAGAGATGGACGCCGGGCCCTTAATGAAAAACTGTTTTTT
cdr3_aa: CATSRDGRRALNEKLFF

j_call: TRBJ1-3
d_call: .
clone_size: .
v_call: TRBV7-2
cdr3_nt: TGTGCCAGCAGCAAGTCACAGGGTTCTGGAAACACCATATATTTT
cdr3_aa: CASSKSQGSGNTIYF

j_call: TRBJ2-7
d_call: TRBD2
clone_size: .
v_call: TRBV4-3
cdr3_nt: TGCGCCAGCAGCCAAGAGACTAGCGTTAGCTCCTACGAGCAGTACTTC
cdr3_aa: CASSQETSVSSYEQYF

j_call: TRBJ2-1
d_call: TRBD1
clone_size: .
v_call: TRBV6-5
cdr3_nt: TGTGCCAGCAGTTACTCCAGACAGGGCGGGAATGAGCAGTTCTTC
cdr3_aa: CASSYSRQGGNEQFF

j_call: TRBJ1-2
d_call: TRBD1
clone_size: .
v_call: TRBV6-2/TRBV6-3
cdr3_nt: TGTGCCAGCAGTTCGTGGGACAGGGGCGGTGGCTACACCTTC
cdr3_aa: CASSSWDRGGGYTF

j_call: TRBJ2-7
d_call: .
clone_size: .
v_call: TRBV18
cdr3_nt: TGTGCCAGCTCCAGAGGCAGAACCTACGAGCAGTACTTC
cdr3_aa: CASSRGRTYEQYF

j_call: TRBJ2-5
d_call: .
clone_size: .
v_call: TRBV18
cdr3_nt: TGTGCCAGCTCACCCCCCATGGGGGGAGAGACCCAGTACTTC
cdr3_aa: CASSPPMGGETQYF

j_call: TRBJ1-5
d_call: .
clone_size: .
v_call: TRBV19
cdr3_nt: TGTGCCAGTAGCCTCAATTTGGGGGGAAATCAGCCCCAGCATTTT
cdr3_aa: CASSLNLGGNQPQHF

j_call: TRBJ2-1
d_call: .
clone_size: .
v_call: TRBV7-7
cdr3_nt: TGTGCTAGCAGCTTAGGGGCTAGCCGGGCCAATGAGCAGTTCTTC
cdr3_aa: CASSLGASRANEQFF

j_call: TRBJ2-1
d_call: TRBD2
clone_size: .
v_call: TRBV30
cdr3_nt: TGTGCCTGGAGTGTACTTGGTCTAGCGGTCTCCTACAATGAGCAGTTCTTC
cdr3_aa: CAWSVLGLAVSYNEQFF

j_call: TRBJ1-5
d_call: .
clone_size: .
v_call: TRBV24-1
cdr3_nt: TGTGCCACCAGTGAGTTGAATCAGCCCCAGCATTTT
cdr3_aa: CATSELNQPQHF

j_call: TRBJ2-7
d_call: .
clone_size: .
v_call: TRBV4-3
cdr3_nt: TGCGCCAGCAGCCAAGAAACGCCTGGGGACGAGCAGTACTTC
cdr3_aa: CASSQETPGDEQYF

j_call: TRBJ1-5
d_call: .
clone_size: .
v_call: TRBV19
cdr3_nt: TGTGCCAGTAGTGGAGACGACGCACGGGGCCGGCCCCAGCATTTT
cdr3_aa: CASSGDDARGRPQHF

j_call: TRBJ2-2
d_call: .
clone_size: .
v_call: TRBV7-9
cdr3_nt: TGTGCCAGCAGCCTTTCGGGACGGGAAAAGGGCGGGGAGCTGTTTTTT
cdr3_aa: CASSLSGREKGGELFF

j_call: TRBJ1-1
d_call: .
clone_size: .
v_call: TRBV2
cdr3_nt: TGTGCCAGCAGTGAAGCCTTAGTCAAGTTGGCAACTGAAGCTTTCTTT
cdr3_aa: CASSEALVKLATEAFF

j_call: TRBJ1-2
d_call: TRBD1
clone_size: .
v_call: TRBV27
cdr3_nt: TGTGCCAGCAGGCAGGGACAGGGTGCCTATGGCTACACCTTC
cdr3_aa: CASRQGQGAYGYTF

j_call: TRBJ2-2
d_call: TRBD1
clone_size: .
v_call: TRBV18
cdr3_nt: TGTGCCAGCTCTCCCGGGACAGCTCTTCCCGGGGAGCTGTTTTTT
cdr3_aa: CASSPGTALPGELFF

j_call: TRBJ2-5
d_call: TRBD2
clone_size: .
v_call: TRBV5-1
cdr3_nt: TGCGCCAGCAGCTTGGCCGGGAGGGGAGAGACCCAGTACTTC
cdr3_aa: CASSLAGRGETQYF

j_call: TRBJ1-1
d_call: .
clone_size: .
v_call: TRBV11-1
cdr3_nt: TGTGCCAGCAGCTTAGCGAGGAGAGCGAACACTGAAGCTTTCTTT
cdr3_aa: CASSLARRANTEAFF

j_call: TRBJ2-5
d_call: .
clone_size: .
v_call: TRBV3-1/TRBV3-2
cdr3_nt: TGTGCCAGCAGCCCCCCCAGGTTCAAAGAGACCCAGTACTTC
cdr3_aa: CASSPPRFKETQYF

j_call: TRBJ2-7
d_call: .
clone_size: .
v_call: TRBV7-8
cdr3_nt: TGTGCCAGCAGCTTAGATGCGGGCTCCTACGAGCAGTACTTC
cdr3_aa: CASSLDAGSYEQYF

j_call: TRBJ2-1
d_call: .
clone_size: .
v_call: TRBV5-4
cdr3_nt: TGTGCCAGCAGCCCGACGTGGGGGAGTTACAATGAGCAGTTCTTC
cdr3_aa: CASSPTWGSYNEQFF

j_call: TRBJ1-1
d_call: TRBD1
clone_size: .
v_call: TRBV28
cdr3_nt: TGTGCCAGCAGTTTAAGGACAGGGAGGGCTGAAGCTTTCTTT
cdr3_aa: CASSLRTGRAEAFF

j_call: TRBJ1-4
d_call: .
clone_size: .
v_call: TRBV28
cdr3_nt: TGTGCCAGCAGTTACAGACAAGCAACTAATGAAAAACTGTTTTTT
cdr3_aa: CASSYRQATNEKLFF

j_call: TRBJ1-2
d_call: TRBD1
clone_size: .
v_call: TRBV5-4
cdr3_nt: TGTGCCAGCAGCTTGGCCGGGAGGGGGCAAGGCTACACCTTC
cdr3_aa: CASSLAGRGQGYTF

j_call: TRBJ2-2
d_call: .
clone_size: medium-sized
v_call: TRBV14
cdr3_nt: TGTGCCAGCAGCCGTTTAGCGACGGAAGTCGTAAACACCGGGGAGCTGTTTTTT
cdr3_aa: CASSRLATEVVNTGELFF

j_call: TRBJ1-1
d_call: .
clone_size: .
v_call: TRBV14
cdr3_nt: TGTGCCAGCAGCCAAGATAGCGTCAGAGTCAGGTACACTGAAGCTTTCTTT
cdr3_aa: CASSQDSVRVRYTEAFF

j_call: TRBJ2-7
d_call: .
clone_size: .
v_call: TRBV4-2
cdr3_nt: TGTGCCAGCAGCCAAGATGCGGCGGATTCCTACGAGCAGTACTTC
cdr3_aa: CASSQDAADSYEQYF

j_call: TRBJ2-7
d_call: .
clone_size: .
v_call: TRBV2
cdr3_nt: TGTGCCAGCAGTGAGGAGGGGGGCAGGCGGACCATCTACGAGCAGTACTTC
cdr3_aa: CASSEEGGRRTIYEQYF

j_call: TRBJ2-3
d_call: .
clone_size: .
v_call: TRBV5-1
cdr3_nt: TGCGCCAGCAGGCCAGGGCACGGGCTCACAGATACGCAGTATTTT
cdr3_aa: CASRPGHGLTDTQYF

j_call: TRBJ2-7
d_call: .
clone_size: .
v_call: TRBV18
cdr3_nt: TGTGCCAGCTCACCAGAGGGACTGACCTACGAGCAGTACTTC
cdr3_aa: CASSPEGLTYEQYF

j_call: TRBJ2-3
d_call: .
clone_size: .
v_call: TRBV7-9
cdr3_nt: TGTGCCAGCAGCTCGAGAGGACAAACTAGCACAGATACGCAGTATTTT
cdr3_aa: CASSSRGQTSTDTQYF